This TCR beta chain came from a study of blood T cell repertoires in COVID-19. As for the study in general: The United States, Italy and Spain supplied acute and convalescent COVID-19 samples.

Sequencing was performed with immunoSEQ multiplex PCR; in TCRdb, only in-frame clones are kept and a portion is missing. The sample comprises about 380,000 clones, roughly 85% of which are singletons, and 3.6% rests with the top ten. Trimming removed 4 bases at V and 3 bases at J, with 20 bases between. The CDR3 length is 17 residues. In germline, CDR1 is LGHNA, CDR2 YNFKEQ. The chain recombines TRBV4-2 with TRBJ2-3; a weak D match, TRBD1 (6 bases). This clonotype was obtained from a woman aged 18-29 years with acute or convalescent COVID-19. Source material: peripheral blood. CDR3 nucleotides: TGTGCCAGCAGCCTTCTAACAGGGTATCAGAGGACAGATACGCAGTATTTT. Protein product: CASSLLTGYQRTDTQYF.